These T cell receptor beta chains were read from a single sample in a study of blood T cell repertoires in COVID-19. Some clones are missing from TCRdb's copy, which holds only in-frame ones; the method was immunoSEQ multiplex PCR. The table has some 290,000 clones, roughly 87% seen once. Sample: peripheral blood. The receptors derive from a woman aged 45-65 years who had recovered from COVID-19. The CDR3 runs from the conserved cysteine through the conserved F or W. Fields, in order: CDR3 protein, CDR3 DNA, D gene, clone size, V gene, J gene. D genes are given only for firm matches. Rows may omit the clone size; those that give it use once, few, many or a size class.

CDR3aa: CASSLNGGARETQYF
CDR3nt: TGTGCCAGCAGCTTAAACGGGGGGGCGCGAGAGACCCAGTACTTC
d_gene: TRBD2
abundance: .
v_gene: TRBV7-3
j_gene: TRBJ2-5

CDR3aa: CASTRDRALGPQHF
CDR3nt: TGTGCCAGCACTAGGGACAGGGCCCTGGGGCCCCAGCATTTT
d_gene: TRBD1
abundance: .
v_gene: TRBV6-5
j_gene: TRBJ1-5

CDR3aa: CAWRNLTGAGNTIYF
CDR3nt: TGTGCCTGGAGAAACTTGACAGGGGCTGGAAACACCATATATTTT
d_gene: TRBD1
abundance: .
v_gene: TRBV30
j_gene: TRBJ1-3

CDR3aa: CASSAQGAGNTIYF
CDR3nt: TGTGCCAGCAGCGCACAGGGGGCTGGAAACACCATATATTTT
d_gene: TRBD1
abundance: .
v_gene: TRBV9
j_gene: TRBJ1-3

CDR3aa: CASSHPLGARGLWLRDSPLHF
CDR3nt: TGTGCCAGCAGCCACCCCCTCGGGGCGAGGGGGCTTTGGTTGAGGGATTCACCCCTCCACTTT
d_gene: TRBD1
abundance: once
v_gene: TRBV4-2
j_gene: TRBJ1-6

CDR3aa: CASRVGEGSGNTIYF
CDR3nt: TGCGCCAGCAGAGTCGGGGAAGGGTCTGGAAACACCATATATTTT
d_gene: .
abundance: .
v_gene: TRBV5-1
j_gene: TRBJ1-3

CDR3aa: CSARDFEAFF
CDR3nt: TGCAGTGCTAGAGACTTTGAAGCTTTCTTT
d_gene: .
abundance: .
v_gene: TRBV20-1
j_gene: TRBJ1-1

CDR3aa: CASSSTMLTNIQYF
CDR3nt: TGTGCCAGCAGTTCCACCATGCTAACGAACATTCAGTACTTC
d_gene: .
abundance: .
v_gene: TRBV27
j_gene: TRBJ2-4

CDR3aa: CASSVDTAGYGYTF
CDR3nt: TGTGCCAGCAGCGTAGATACAGCAGGCTATGGCTACACCTTC
d_gene: .
abundance: .
v_gene: TRBV9
j_gene: TRBJ1-2

CDR3aa: CASSLGSGVYEQYF
CDR3nt: TGTGCCAGCAGTTTAGGTAGCGGAGTCTACGAGCAGTACTTC
d_gene: .
abundance: .
v_gene: TRBV28
j_gene: TRBJ2-7

CDR3aa: CATSRSGQGNSPLHF
CDR3nt: TGTGCCACCAGCAGATCGGGACAGGGAAATTCACCCCTCCACTTT
d_gene: TRBD1
abundance: .
v_gene: TRBV15
j_gene: TRBJ1-6

CDR3aa: CASSQGPVNNSPLHF
CDR3nt: TGCGCCAGCTCCCAGGGTCCTGTGAATAATTCACCCCTCCACTTT
d_gene: .
abundance: .
v_gene: TRBV4-3
j_gene: TRBJ1-6

CDR3aa: CATSTPWGTGKTGELFF
CDR3nt: TGTGCCACCAGCACCCCGTGGGGGACAGGGAAGACCGGGGAGCTGTTTTTT
d_gene: TRBD1
abundance: .
v_gene: TRBV15
j_gene: TRBJ2-2

CDR3aa: CASRRTGTGNTIYF
CDR3nt: TGTGCCAGCCGACGGACAGGAACGGGAAACACCATATATTTT
d_gene: TRBD1
abundance: many
v_gene: TRBV7-2
j_gene: TRBJ1-3

CDR3aa: CASSVDPGTGGGVNEQFF
CDR3nt: TGTGCCAGCAGCGTAGACCCCGGAACGGGCGGGGGGGTAAATGAGCAGTTCTTC
d_gene: TRBD2
abundance: .
v_gene: TRBV9
j_gene: TRBJ2-1

CDR3aa: CASSLTSGAWDTQYF
CDR3nt: TGTGCCAGCAGTTTGACTAGCGGGGCCTGGGATACGCAGTATTTT
d_gene: TRBD2
abundance: .
v_gene: TRBV5-4
j_gene: TRBJ2-3

CDR3aa: CASSLGAGSTYEQYF
CDR3nt: TGTGCCAGCAGCCTGGGGGCAGGGTCAACCTACGAGCAGTACTTC
d_gene: .
abundance: .
v_gene: TRBV5-6
j_gene: TRBJ2-7

CDR3aa: CASSYGQRIWDGYTF
CDR3nt: TGTGCCAGCAGTTACGGACAGCGGATTTGGGATGGCTACACCTTC
d_gene: .
abundance: .
v_gene: TRBV6-6
j_gene: TRBJ1-2

CDR3aa: CASSEDSNTGELFF
CDR3nt: TGTGCCAGCAGCGAGGACTCGAACACCGGGGAGCTGTTTTTT
d_gene: .
abundance: .
v_gene: TRBV6-5
j_gene: TRBJ2-2

CDR3aa: CASSLDRGRGTDTQYF
CDR3nt: TGTGCCAGCAGTCTGGACAGGGGTCGTGGCACAGATACGCAGTATTTT
d_gene: TRBD1
abundance: .
v_gene: TRBV28
j_gene: TRBJ2-3

CDR3aa: CASSHPSSGPFYGYTF
CDR3nt: TGCGCCAGCAGCCACCCCTCGTCTGGCCCTTTCTATGGCTACACCTTC
d_gene: .
abundance: .
v_gene: TRBV4-1
j_gene: TRBJ1-2

CDR3aa: CASSQTGTGGSNGYTF
CDR3nt: TGTGCCAGCAGCCAAACCGGGACAGGGGGTAGTAATGGCTACACCTTC
d_gene: TRBD1
abundance: .
v_gene: TRBV14
j_gene: TRBJ1-2

CDR3aa: CASSTNTMNTEAFF
CDR3nt: TGCGCCAGCAGCACTAACACTATGAACACTGAAGCTTTCTTT
d_gene: .
abundance: .
v_gene: TRBV5-1
j_gene: TRBJ1-1

CDR3aa: CASSQNLGANVLTF
CDR3nt: TGTGCCAGCAGCCAAAATCTTGGGGCCAACGTCCTGACTTTC
d_gene: .
abundance: .
v_gene: TRBV14
j_gene: TRBJ2-6

CDR3aa: CASKPMKGQGSNTAF
CDR3nt: TGTGCCAGCAAACCGATGAAGGGACAGGGCTCCAATACGGCCTTC
d_gene: TRBD1
abundance: .
v_gene: TRBV6-5
j_gene: TRBJ1-2

CDR3aa: CASSASGRWVVGQFF
CDR3nt: TGTGCCAGCAGCGCAAGCGGGAGGTGGGTAGTCGGGCAGTTCTTC
d_gene: TRBD2
abundance: .
v_gene: TRBV9
j_gene: TRBJ2-1

CDR3aa: CASSPGMNTEAFF
CDR3nt: TGTGCCAGCAGCCCCGGTATGAACACTGAAGCTTTCTTT
d_gene: .
abundance: .
v_gene: TRBV5-4
j_gene: TRBJ1-1

CDR3aa: CAISTGNGYTF
CDR3nt: TGTGCCATCAGTACAGGGAATGGCTACACCTTC
d_gene: .
abundance: .
v_gene: TRBV10-3
j_gene: TRBJ1-2

CDR3aa: CASSLSVAGQPQHF
CDR3nt: TGTGCCAGCAGTTTATCTGTTGCGGGTCAGCCCCAGCATTTT
d_gene: .
abundance: .
v_gene: TRBV27
j_gene: TRBJ1-5

CDR3aa: CSVEAGIEQYF
CDR3nt: TGCAGCGTTGAAGCAGGCATCGAGCAGTACTTC
d_gene: .
abundance: .
v_gene: TRBV29-1
j_gene: TRBJ2-7

CDR3aa: CASSGGGENTEAFF
CDR3nt: TGTGCCAGCAGTGGAGGGGGCGAGAACACTGAAGCTTTCTTT
d_gene: TRBD1
abundance: .
v_gene: TRBV6-4
j_gene: TRBJ1-1

CDR3aa: CASSTSGRPEQYF
CDR3nt: TGTGCCAGCTCCACTAGCGGCCGTCCCGAGCAGTACTTC
d_gene: TRBD2
abundance: .
v_gene: TRBV3-1/TRBV3-2
j_gene: TRBJ2-7

CDR3aa: CASSMLQASTDTQYF
CDR3nt: TGTGCCAGTAGTATGCTGCAAGCTAGCACAGATACGCAGTATTTT
d_gene: .
abundance: .
v_gene: TRBV19
j_gene: TRBJ2-3

CDR3aa: CSGRRTGSLNTEAFF
CDR3nt: TGCAGCGGGAGGAGGACAGGGAGCTTGAACACTGAAGCTTTCTTT
d_gene: TRBD1
abundance: once
v_gene: TRBV29-1
j_gene: TRBJ1-1

CDR3aa: CSVGPPTWVRPDYEAFF
CDR3nt: TGCAGCGTTGGACCTCCAACTTGGGTCAGGCCCGACTATGAAGCTTTCTTT
d_gene: .
abundance: .
v_gene: TRBV29-1
j_gene: TRBJ1-1

CDR3aa: CASSLARQGQFF
CDR3nt: TGTGCCAGCAGCTTAGCGCGGCAGGGGCAGTTCTTC
d_gene: .
abundance: .
v_gene: TRBV7-9
j_gene: TRBJ2-1

CDR3aa: CASSPGLAGDTQYF
CDR3nt: TGTGCCAGCAGTCCGGGACTAGCAGGCGATACGCAGTATTTT
d_gene: TRBD2
abundance: .
v_gene: TRBV28
j_gene: TRBJ2-3

CDR3aa: CASSVAGVGTTEQFF
CDR3nt: TGTGCCAGCAGCGTAGCTGGGGTGGGGACAACTGAGCAGTTCTTC
d_gene: .
abundance: .
v_gene: TRBV9
j_gene: TRBJ2-1

CDR3aa: CASSFLDRNYGYTF
CDR3nt: TGTGCCAGCAGTTTTTTAGACAGGAACTATGGCTACACCTTC
d_gene: .
abundance: .
v_gene: TRBV28
j_gene: TRBJ1-2

CDR3aa: CAWRGVTSYNSPLHF
CDR3nt: TGTGCCTGGAGGGGAGTGACCTCCTATAATTCACCCCTCCACTTT
d_gene: .
abundance: .
v_gene: TRBV30
j_gene: TRBJ1-6

CDR3aa: CAWSVEQTLFF
CDR3nt: TGTGCCTGGAGTGTAGAACAGACACTGTTTTTT
d_gene: .
abundance: .
v_gene: TRBV30
j_gene: TRBJ1-4

CDR3aa: CASSFKMAGTALREQYF
CDR3nt: TGTGCCAGCAGCTTCAAGATGGCCGGGACAGCCTTACGGGAGCAGTACTTC
d_gene: TRBD1
abundance: .
v_gene: TRBV5-6
j_gene: TRBJ2-7